This TCR beta chain is from a study of T cells in Graves' hyperthyroidism and ophthalmopathy. What was amplified from RNA transcripts were TCR beta CDR3 regions. HTBI primers were employed in a first-round RT-PCR of the TCR CDR3. TCRdb reprocessed the multiplex PCR reads via MiXCR and lists one record per CDR3 protein. The table lists some 500,000 distinct CDR3 sequences, roughly 16% of them singletons. In its sample, this clonotype was seen a few times. No antigen is known for it. The junction differs from germline at one of its ends, possibly a read error. Study results and limitations: Ophthalmopathy was told apart from stable hyperthyroidism by a 13 V-J model. Among clonotypes expanded in thyroid above 0.001, most were also found in blood.

Lactation, pregnancy, other autoimmune disease or uncontrolled infection excluded patients. Thyroid ultrasound, orbital computed tomography, clinical symptoms, and serum thyroxine and TRAb underpinned diagnoses. The CDR3 is 15 residues long. Germline CDR1 and CDR2: MNHEY and SVGAGI. This sequence joins TRBV6-5 and TRBJ1-1; D remains unclear. The sequenced material came from blood. This clonotype was obtained from a woman younger than 45 with Graves' ophthalmopathy. For the CDR3, the DNA is TGTGCCATCAGTGTGGGCACCTATGTGAACACTGAAGCTTTCTTT. Translating it yields CAISVGTYVNTEAFF.